The rows below give T cell receptor beta chains drawn from one sample of a study of cytomegalovirus exposure and HLA in healthy donors. Profiled with immunoSEQ multiplex PCR; TCRdb holds only in-frame clones, not every one. Its table records some 96,000 clones. Sequenced sample: PBMCs. The source of these receptors is a young woman in good health and CMV-seronegative. Each CDR3 is given with its conserved first and last residue. A D gene is named only where the DNA matches it firmly.

cdr3_nt | cdr3_aa | j_call | v_call | d_call
TGTGCCAGCAGTGAATATTCGACAGGGGGCACAGATACGCAGTATTTT | CASSEYSTGGTDTQYF | TRBJ2-3 | TRBV25-1 | TRBD1
TGTGCCACCAGCATGACTAGCGGGGGGTACACAGATACGCAGTATTTT | CATSMTSGGYTDTQYF | TRBJ2-3 | TRBV15 | TRBD2
TGTGCCAGCAGCCCCACCGCGGGGACCCAGGGTACGCAGTATTTT | CASSPTAGTQGTQYF | TRBJ2-3 | TRBV7-2 | .
TGTGCCAGCAGCCACCGTCGGCGGGAGGTTTCCTACGAGCAGTACTTC | CASSHRRREVSYEQYF | TRBJ2-7 | TRBV5-8 | TRBD2
TGTGCCAGCAGTTTCTATAGCAATCAGCCCCAGCATTTT | CASSFYSNQPQHF | TRBJ1-5 | TRBV28 | .
TGTGCCACCAGCAGAGCAGCAGATACGCAGTATTTT | CATSRAADTQYF | TRBJ2-3 | TRBV15 | .
TGTGCCAGCAGAATGGGACAGAGCAATCAGCCCCAGCATTTT | CASRMGQSNQPQHF | TRBJ1-5 | TRBV28 | TRBD1
TGTGCCAGTACCCAACAGGGGTACTATGGCTACACCTTC | CASTQQGYYGYTF | TRBJ1-2 | TRBV19 | TRBD1
TGTGCCACCAGCAGGACTTCTTCCGGGACAGTTAGTTCAGATACGCAGTATTTT | CATSRTSSGTVSSDTQYF | TRBJ2-3 | TRBV15 | TRBD1
TGTGCCAGCAGCTTGGGTGGCTCGGGATCACCCCTCCACTTT | CASSLGGSGSPLHF | TRBJ1-6 | TRBV5-4 | .
TGCGCCAGCAGCCACATCGGAGGAGCTGGAGGTTTCGAGCAGTACTTC | CASSHIGGAGGFEQYF | TRBJ2-7 | TRBV4-1 | .
TGTGCCAGCAGCTTCGTAGGGGGCTCCGACTACGAGCAGTACTTC | CASSFVGGSDYEQYF | TRBJ2-7 | TRBV7-9 | TRBD1
TGCGCCAGCAGCTTGGAGCCGAACTACGAGCAGTACTTC | CASSLEPNYEQYF | TRBJ2-7 | TRBV5-1 | .
TGTGCCAGCAGCCCAGGACTAGCGGGGATGGGGGAGCTGTTTTTT | CASSPGLAGMGELFF | TRBJ2-2 | TRBV9 | TRBD2
TGTGCCAGCAGCTTAACGGACACCGGGGAGCTGTTTTTT | CASSLTDTGELFF | TRBJ2-2 | TRBV11-3 | .
TGCGCCAGCAGGCAGGGACAAGGGATCCCCAGATGCTCCTACGAGCAGTACTTC | CASRQGQGIPRCSYEQYF | TRBJ2-7 | TRBV10-1 | .
TGTGCCTGGAGCGCGGGGACAACTAATGAAAAACTGTTTTTT | CAWSAGTTNEKLFF | TRBJ1-4 | TRBV30 | .
TGTGCCAGCAGTGTGACAGGGGGCAATGGCTACACCTTC | CASSVTGGNGYTF | TRBJ1-2 | TRBV28 | TRBD1
TGTGCCAGCACCCGGGTGGGAGGGAGGGTCGATCAGCCCCAGCATTTT | CASTRVGGRVDQPQHF | TRBJ1-5 | TRBV27 | .
TGTGCCAGCAGCTTAGAGGGACAGGGGTGGACTGAAGCTTTCTTT | CASSLEGQGWTEAFF | TRBJ1-1 | TRBV11-2 | TRBD1
TGTGCCACCAGCAGAGGACGGACTAGCATTTACGAGCAGTACTTC | CATSRGRTSIYEQYF | TRBJ2-7 | TRBV15 | TRBD2
TGTGCCAGCAGCGCGACAGGGAATCCCCCCTACGAGCAGTACTTC | CASSATGNPPYEQYF | TRBJ2-7 | TRBV5-6 | TRBD1
TGTGCCACCTGGTCCCCTAAAGCGCCTTTCTCCTACGAGCAGTACTTC | CATWSPKAPFSYEQYF | TRBJ2-7 | TRBV7-3 | .
TGTGCCGGGGGGAGGGGCGCCTACGAGCAGTACTTC | CAGGRGAYEQYF | TRBJ2-7 | TRBV6-1 | TRBD2
TGTGCCAGCAGCTTAAAGGGGGGACAGGGATCGGGGACCCAGTACTTC | CASSLKGGQGSGTQYF | TRBJ2-5 | TRBV7-3 | TRBD1
TGTGCCAGCATCCCAGGGCGGGGGATGAACACTGAAGCTTTCTTT | CASIPGRGMNTEAFF | TRBJ1-1 | TRBV19 | .
TGTGCCAGCAGCCCACTCGACATTTACTATGGCTACACCTTC | CASSPLDIYYGYTF | TRBJ1-2 | TRBV11-2 | .
TGTGCCAGCAGCCGGAGCTACGAGCAGTACTTC | CASSRSYEQYF | TRBJ2-7 | TRBV11-1 | .
TGCGCCAGCAGCTTGGTTCCAAGCGGGAGAGGCAATGAGCAGTTCTTC | CASSLVPSGRGNEQFF | TRBJ2-1 | TRBV5-1 | TRBD2
TGTGCCAGCAGGTGGGACAGTCGAAACACCATATATTTT | CASRWDSRNTIYF | TRBJ1-3 | TRBV28 | TRBD1
TGTGCCAGCAGCGGGGGACTAGCGGGGATAGATACGCAGTATTTT | CASSGGLAGIDTQYF | TRBJ2-3 | TRBV9 | TRBD2